The following is a T cell receptor beta chain sequence with its context. This sample was included in a study of blood T cell repertoires in COVID-19. Per the original data handling: Reference gene primer amplification yielded estimated nucleated cell counts. This table comes from immunoSEQ multiplex PCR, and its TCRdb copy is limited to in-frame clones, with some not included. V and J calls and clone size follow that table, whereas D and trimming were derived from the DNA. Found here are approximately 240,000 clones, roughly 90% of them singletons; the top ten hold around 6%. The source of this sequence is a woman aged 25 to 39 with acute COVID-19. Sequencing was performed on PBMCs or T cells enriched from blood (not recorded which).

CDR3 nucleotides: TGCGCCAGCAGTGCCACCGGGACTAGCGAGACCCAGTACTTC. This codes for CASSATGTSETQYF. This rearrangement joins TRBV10-1 to TRBJ2-5; 9 bases fit TRBD2. This CDR3 contains 14 residues. V dropped 4 bases and J dropped 5; count of bases not matched to a gene: 5. The V gene's germline CDR1 is WNHNN and CDR2 SYGVQD (reference sequence).